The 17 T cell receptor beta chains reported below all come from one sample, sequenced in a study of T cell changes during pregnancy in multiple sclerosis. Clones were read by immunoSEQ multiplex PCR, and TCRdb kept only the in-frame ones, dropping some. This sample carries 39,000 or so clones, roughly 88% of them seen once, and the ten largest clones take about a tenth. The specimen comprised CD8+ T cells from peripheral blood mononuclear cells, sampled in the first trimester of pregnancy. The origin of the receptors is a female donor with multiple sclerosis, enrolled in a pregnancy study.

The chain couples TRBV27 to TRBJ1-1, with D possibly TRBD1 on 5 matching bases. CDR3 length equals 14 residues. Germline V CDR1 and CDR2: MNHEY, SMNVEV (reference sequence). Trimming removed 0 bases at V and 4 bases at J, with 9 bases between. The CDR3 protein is CASSLSQGVTEAFF. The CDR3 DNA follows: TGTGCCAGCAGTTTATCCCAGGGTGTCACTGAAGCTTTCTTT.

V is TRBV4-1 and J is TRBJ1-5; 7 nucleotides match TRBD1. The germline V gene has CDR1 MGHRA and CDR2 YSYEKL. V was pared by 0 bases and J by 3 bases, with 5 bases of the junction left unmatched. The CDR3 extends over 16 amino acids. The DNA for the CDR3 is TGCGCCAGCAGCCAAGATGAGACAGGGAACAATCAGCCCCAGCATTTT. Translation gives CASSQDETGNNQPQHF.

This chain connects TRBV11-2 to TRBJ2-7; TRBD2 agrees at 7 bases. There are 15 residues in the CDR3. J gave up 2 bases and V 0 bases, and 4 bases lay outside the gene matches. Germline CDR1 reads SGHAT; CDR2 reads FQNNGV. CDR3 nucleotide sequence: TGTGCCAGCAGCTTAGAGGGGACTATAGCCTACGAGCAGTACTTC. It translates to CASSLEGTIAYEQYF.

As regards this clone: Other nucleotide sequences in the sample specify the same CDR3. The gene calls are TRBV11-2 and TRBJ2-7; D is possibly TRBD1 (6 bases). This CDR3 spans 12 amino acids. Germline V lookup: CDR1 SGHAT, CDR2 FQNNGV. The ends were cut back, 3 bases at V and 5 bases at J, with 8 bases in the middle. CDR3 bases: TGTGCCAGCAGCTTGAACAGGGACGAGCAGTACTTC. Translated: CASSLNRDEQYF.

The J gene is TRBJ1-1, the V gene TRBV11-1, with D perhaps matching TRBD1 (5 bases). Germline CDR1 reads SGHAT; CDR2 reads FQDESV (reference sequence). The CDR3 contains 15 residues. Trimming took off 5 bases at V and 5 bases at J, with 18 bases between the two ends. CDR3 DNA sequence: TGTGCCAGCAGCCCCCCTTCGGGGGGAGGGACTGAAGCTTTCTTT. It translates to CASSPPSGGGTEAFF.

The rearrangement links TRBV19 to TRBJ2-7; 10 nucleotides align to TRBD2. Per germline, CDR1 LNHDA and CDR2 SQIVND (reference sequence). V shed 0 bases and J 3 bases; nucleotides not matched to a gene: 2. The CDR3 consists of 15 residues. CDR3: CASSIDPSGSYEQYF. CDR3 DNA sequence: TGTGCCAGTAGTATAGATCCTAGCGGGAGCTACGAGCAGTACTTC.

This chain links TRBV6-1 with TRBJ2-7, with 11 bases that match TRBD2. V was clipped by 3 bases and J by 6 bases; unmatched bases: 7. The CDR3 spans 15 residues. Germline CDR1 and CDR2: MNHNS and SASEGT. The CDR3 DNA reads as TGTGCCAGCAGTGACCCACTAGCGGGAGCCGGCGAGCAGTACTTC. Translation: CASSDPLAGAGEQYF.

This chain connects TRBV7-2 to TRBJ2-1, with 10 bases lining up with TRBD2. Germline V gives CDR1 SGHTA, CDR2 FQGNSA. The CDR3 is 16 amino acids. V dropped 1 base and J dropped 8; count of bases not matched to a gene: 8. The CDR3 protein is CASSLGASGRRDEQFF. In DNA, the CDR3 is TGTGCCAGCAGCTTAGGGGCTAGCGGGAGACGGGATGAGCAGTTCTTC.

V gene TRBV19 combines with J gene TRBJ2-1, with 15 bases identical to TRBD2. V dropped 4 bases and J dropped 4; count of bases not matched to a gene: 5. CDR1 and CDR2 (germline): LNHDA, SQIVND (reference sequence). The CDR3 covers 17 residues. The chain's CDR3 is CASSTWTSGRDYNEQFF. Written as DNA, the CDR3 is TGTGCCAGTAGTACGTGGACTAGCGGGAGGGATTACAATGAGCAGTTCTTC.

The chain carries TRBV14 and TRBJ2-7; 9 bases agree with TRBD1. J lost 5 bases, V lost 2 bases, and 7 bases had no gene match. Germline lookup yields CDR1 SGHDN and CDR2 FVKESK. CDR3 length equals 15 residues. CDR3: CASSQHGTGLNEQYF. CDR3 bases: TGTGCCAGCAGCCAACACGGGACAGGGCTAAACGAGCAGTACTTC.

CDR3 bases: TGTGCCAGTAGTATCAAGCAGGGAGGGATTCAGCCCCAGCATTTT. This encodes CASSIKQGGIQPQHF. The chain couples TRBV19 to TRBJ1-5; possibly TRBD1 for D (5 bases). Germline CDR1 and CDR2: LNHDA and SQIVND (reference sequence). The length of the CDR3 is 15 residues. Trimming shortened V by 3 bases and J by 6 bases, and 15 bases separated the two germline ends.

CDR3 residues: CASSMGGTAAYEQYF. CDR3 bases: TGTGCCAGTAGTATGGGTGGGACAGCGGCCTACGAGCAGTACTTC. The chain couples TRBV19 to TRBJ2-7; 7 nucleotides match TRBD1. Germline-derived CDR1 and CDR2 are LNHDA and SQIVND (reference sequence). The junction had 7 bases not matched to a gene; V was cut back by 3 bases and J by 2 bases. This CDR3 is 15 amino acids long.

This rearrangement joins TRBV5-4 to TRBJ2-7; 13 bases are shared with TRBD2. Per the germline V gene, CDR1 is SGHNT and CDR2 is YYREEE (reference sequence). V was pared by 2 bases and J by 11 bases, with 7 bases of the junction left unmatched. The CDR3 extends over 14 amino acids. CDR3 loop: CASSLTSGRADEYF. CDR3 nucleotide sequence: TGTGCCAGCAGCTTAACTAGCGGGAGGGCCGATGAGTACTTC. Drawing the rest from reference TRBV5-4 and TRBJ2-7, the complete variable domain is ETGVTQSPTHLIKTRGQQVTLRCSSQSGHNTVSWYQQALGQGPQFIFQYYREEENGRGNFPPRFSGLQFPNYSSELNVNALELDDSALYLCASSLTSGRADEYFGPGTRLTVT.

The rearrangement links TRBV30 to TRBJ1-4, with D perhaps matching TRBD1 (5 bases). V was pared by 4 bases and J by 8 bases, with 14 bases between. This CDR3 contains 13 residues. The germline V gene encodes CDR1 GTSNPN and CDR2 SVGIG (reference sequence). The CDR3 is CAWTDRTNEKLFF. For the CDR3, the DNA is TGTGCCTGGACAGACAGAACCAACGAAAAACTGTTTTTT. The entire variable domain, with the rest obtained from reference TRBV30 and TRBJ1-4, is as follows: SQTIHQWPATLVQPVGSPLSLECTVEGTSNPNLYWYRQAAGRGLQLLFYSVGIGQISSEVPQNLSASRPQDRQFILSSKKLLLSDSGFYLCAWTDRTNEKLFFGSGTQLSVL.

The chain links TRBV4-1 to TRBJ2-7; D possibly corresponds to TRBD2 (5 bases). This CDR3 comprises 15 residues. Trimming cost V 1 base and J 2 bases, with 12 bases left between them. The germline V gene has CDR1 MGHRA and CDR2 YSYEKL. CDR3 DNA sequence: TGCGCCAGCAGCCAAGCTGCCGGGAACACCTACGAGCAGTACTTC. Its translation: CASSQAAGNTYEQYF.

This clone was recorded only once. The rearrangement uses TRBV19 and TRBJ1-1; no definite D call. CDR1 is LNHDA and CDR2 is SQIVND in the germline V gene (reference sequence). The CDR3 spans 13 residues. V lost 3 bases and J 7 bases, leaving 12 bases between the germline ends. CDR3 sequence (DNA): TGTGCCAGTAGTATCGGTCTTGTGCGTGAAGCTTTCTTT. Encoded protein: CASSIGLVREAFF.

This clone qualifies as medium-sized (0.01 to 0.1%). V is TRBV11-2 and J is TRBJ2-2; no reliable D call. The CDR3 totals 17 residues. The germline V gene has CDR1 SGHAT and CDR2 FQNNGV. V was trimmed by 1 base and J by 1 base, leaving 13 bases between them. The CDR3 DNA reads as TGTGCCAGCAGCTTAGGGATGGGCAGAGTGAACACCGGGGAGCTGTTTTTT. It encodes CASSLGMGRVNTGELFF.